This T cell receptor (beta chain) was documented in a study of T cell repertoires in cytomegalovirus infection. Study overall: It was the public TCR beta signatures that indicated both CMV infection and matching HLA type.

Study conclusions and caveats: The study found HLA-C-restricted CMV-specific TCR beta clonotypes dominating the ex vivo response.

TCRdb analysed the reads with MiXCR anew, one entry per CDR3 protein. The table includes a few hundred thousand distinct CDR3 sequences, 15% to 20% detected once. This clonotype was observed a handful of times. Its antigen is not known. The CDR3 contains 15 residues. J gave up 3 bases and V 4 bases, and 8 bases lay outside the gene matches. The germline V gene has CDR1 SGHTA and CDR2 FQGTGA. This sequence originates from a human donor in good health (CMV status not recorded). Some clones in this sample may be carry-over from other donors' samples. The sequenced sample consisted of PBMCs. V is TRBV7-3 and J is TRBJ2-5, with 7 bases matching TRBD1. The CDR3 region has the DNA TGTGCCAGCAGCTCGGTCGGACAGGTCGAAGAGACCCAGTACTTC. Translated: CASSSVGQVEETQYF. Full variable domain (remainder filled in from reference TRBV7-3 and TRBJ2-5): GAGVSQTPSNKVTEKGKYVELRCDPISGHTALYWYRQSLGQGPEFLIYFQGTGAADDSGLPNDRFFAVRPEGSVSTLKIQRTERGDSAVYLCASSSVGQVEETQYFGPGTRLLVL.